This T cell receptor (beta chain) stems from a study of T cell responses to AZD1222 COVID-19 vaccine (dated by TCRdb to the early 2020s). Background on the whole study: AZD1222 recipients whose second dose came at about 4 weeks and those whose second dose came at about 12 weeks were combined into one group, since spike-specific TCR depth and breadth did not differ between the two schedules. TCR sequencing covered fewer than 250 trial participants: about 210 given two doses of AZD1222 and about 26 given two doses of MenACWY control vaccine. Trial participants were enrolled by age into 18-55, 56-69 and 70-plus year subgroups, with roughly 160, 29 and 62 TCR-sequenced participants respectively.

As for this clone: Its target antigen remains unknown. No qualities accompany the bases; no much larger clone lies one base away.

V drops 5 bases and J drops 5 bases, leaving 15 bases in between. CDR1 and CDR2 were assigned from the germline V gene as MRHNA and SNTAGT. The CDR3, cysteine through phenylalanine, is 14 amino acids long. The read is trimmed to its CDR3 DNA, 42 bases read in frame from base 1. General study outcomes and caveats: CD4 TCRs associated with the vaccine covered the entire spike protein, and the dominant responses were in regions 160-218 and 743-854. The 56-69-year group was small, and its depth increase did not reach significance, likely because of low power. Reportedly, almost half of the unique spike-specific TCRs recognized epitopes lying outside the regions that are mutated in the B.1.351 and B.1.1.7 variants. Because no samples from the day 14 peak response were available, repertoires could be characterized only after the peak T cell response. Participants were mostly white British, with more females than males. The authors suggested clonal diversity may have been underestimated. Conclusions about previously exposed vaccinees are limited because only 6 or 7 AZD1222 recipients were SARS-CoV-2 seropositive at baseline. After two AZD1222 doses, spike-specific TCR breadth and depth were significantly higher than at day 0 and than in MenACWY recipients.

Taken with the paper, the label for time point translates to: baseline before first vaccination. Vaccinee samples came from UK trials COV001 and COV002, including a single-blind randomized controlled phase 2/3 trial of AZD1222 (ChAdOx1 nCoV-19) in healthy adults. For TCRbeta chain sequencing, PBMC samples were collected from trial participants at day 0 and at day 28 after the second dose. The CDR3 regions of human TCRbeta chains were analyzed by immunosequencing. In the original analysis: Repertoire TCRs were checked for matches against a reference library of SARS-CoV-2-specific TCRs that had been generated using the MIRA antigen-specificity platform. Breadth meant the fraction of unique TCRs that were SARS-CoV-2-associated, whereas depth meant the fraction of total T cells that were SARS-CoV-2-associated. Using the MIRA data, every spike-specific TCR was mapped to the spike region that the TCR reacted to and assigned to either a CD4 or a CD8 class. Log10-transformed breadth and depth values were compared by one-way ANOVA with Sidak's multiple comparisons tests. The immuneACCESS repertoire file appears here via TCRdb, limited to in-frame rearrangements. These files lack a portion of the clones; in checked studies, under half of the deficit traces to unresolved V genes, and the cause of the others is not known. The DNA was the basis for D and trimming; V, J and clone size are from that table. In all, the sample holds approximately 130,000 clones, and 85% to 90% of those were seen once. The leading ten clones occupy under 35% of the sample.

The TCR sequence derives from an adult in good health. The rearrangement combines TRBV6-4 with TRBJ1-1; no confident D gene assignment can be made. The source was peripheral blood, collected on day 0 of AZD1222 vaccination. The nucleotides are TGTGCCAGCAGTCTAGCCCCCGGGTTGACTGAAGCTTTCTTT. Its translation reads: CASSLAPGLTEAFF.